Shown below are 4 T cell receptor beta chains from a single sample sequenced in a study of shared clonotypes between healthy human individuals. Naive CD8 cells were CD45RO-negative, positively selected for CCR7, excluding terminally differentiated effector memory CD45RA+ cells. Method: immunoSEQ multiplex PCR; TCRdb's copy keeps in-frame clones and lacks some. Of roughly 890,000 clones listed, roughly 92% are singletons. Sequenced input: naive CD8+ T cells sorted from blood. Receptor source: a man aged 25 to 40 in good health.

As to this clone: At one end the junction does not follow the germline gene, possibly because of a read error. This CDR3 is CASSLGAYGQYF. Here the CDR3 DNA reads TGTGCCAGCAGCTTAGGGGCCTACGGGCAGTACTTC. V usage is TRBV7-9 and J usage is TRBJ2-7; D is unresolved. There are 12 residues in the CDR3. Germline V gene data show CDR1 as SEHNR and CDR2 as FQNEAQ (reference sequence).

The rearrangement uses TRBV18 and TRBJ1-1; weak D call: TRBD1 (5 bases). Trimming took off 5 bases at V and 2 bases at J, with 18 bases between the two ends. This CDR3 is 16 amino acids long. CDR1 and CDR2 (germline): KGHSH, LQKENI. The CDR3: CASSEGAWRKNTEAFF. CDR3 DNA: TGTGCCAGCTCAGAAGGGGCTTGGCGAAAAAACACTGAAGCTTTCTTT.

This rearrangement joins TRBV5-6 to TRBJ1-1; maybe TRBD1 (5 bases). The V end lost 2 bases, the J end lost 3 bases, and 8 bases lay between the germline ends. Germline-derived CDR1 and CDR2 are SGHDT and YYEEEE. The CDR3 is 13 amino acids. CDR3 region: CASSFGGHTEAFF. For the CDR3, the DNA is TGTGCCAGCAGCTTTGGGGGACACACTGAAGCTTTCTTT.

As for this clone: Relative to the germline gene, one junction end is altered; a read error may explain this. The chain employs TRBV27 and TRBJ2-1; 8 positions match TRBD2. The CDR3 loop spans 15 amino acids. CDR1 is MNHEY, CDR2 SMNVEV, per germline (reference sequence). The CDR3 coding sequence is TGTGCCAGCAGTTCACGGGAGGGCGGAAGCAATGAACAGTTCTTC. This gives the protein CASSSREGGSNEQFF.